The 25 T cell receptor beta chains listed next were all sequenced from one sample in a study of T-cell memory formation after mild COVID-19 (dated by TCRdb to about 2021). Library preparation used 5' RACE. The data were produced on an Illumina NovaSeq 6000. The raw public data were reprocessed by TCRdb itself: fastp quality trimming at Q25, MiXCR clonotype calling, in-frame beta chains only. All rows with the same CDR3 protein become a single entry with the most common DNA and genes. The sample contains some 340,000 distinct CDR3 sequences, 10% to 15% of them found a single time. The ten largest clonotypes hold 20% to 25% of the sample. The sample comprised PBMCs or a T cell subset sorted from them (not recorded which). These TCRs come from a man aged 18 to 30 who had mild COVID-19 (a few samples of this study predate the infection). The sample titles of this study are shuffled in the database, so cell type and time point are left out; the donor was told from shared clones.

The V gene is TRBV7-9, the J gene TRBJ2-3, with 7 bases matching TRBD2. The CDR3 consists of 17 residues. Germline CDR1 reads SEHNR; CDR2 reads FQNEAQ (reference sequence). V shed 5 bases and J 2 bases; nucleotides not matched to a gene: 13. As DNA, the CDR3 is TGTGCCAGCAGCACGCGGTCCACTAGCGATTACACAGATACGCAGTATTTT. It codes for CASSTRSTSDYTDTQYF.

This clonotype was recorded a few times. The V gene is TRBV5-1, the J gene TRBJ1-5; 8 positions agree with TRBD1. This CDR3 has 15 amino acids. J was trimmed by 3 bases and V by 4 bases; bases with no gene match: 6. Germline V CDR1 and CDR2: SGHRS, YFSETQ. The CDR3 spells CASSLQGGDNQPQHF. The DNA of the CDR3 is TGCGCCAGCAGCCTACAGGGGGGGGACAATCAGCCCCAGCATTTT.

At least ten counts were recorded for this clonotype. The CDR3 coding sequence is TGCAGTGCTAGCCAGGGGATCGACTATGGCTACACCTTC. Its translation: CSASQGIDYGYTF. This chain connects TRBV20-1 to TRBJ1-2; D is possibly TRBD1 (6 bases). CDR1 and CDR2 from the germline V gene are DFQATT and SNEGSKA (reference sequence). Trimming pared 3 bases from V and 3 bases from J, leaving 11 bases between. The CDR3 consists of 13 residues.

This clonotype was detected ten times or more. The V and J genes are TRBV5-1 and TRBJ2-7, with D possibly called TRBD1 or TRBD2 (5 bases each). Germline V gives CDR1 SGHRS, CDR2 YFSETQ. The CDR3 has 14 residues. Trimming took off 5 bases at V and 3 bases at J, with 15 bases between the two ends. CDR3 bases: TGCGCCAGCAGATCCCCGGGACGGAACTACGAGCAGTACTTC. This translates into CASRSPGRNYEQYF.

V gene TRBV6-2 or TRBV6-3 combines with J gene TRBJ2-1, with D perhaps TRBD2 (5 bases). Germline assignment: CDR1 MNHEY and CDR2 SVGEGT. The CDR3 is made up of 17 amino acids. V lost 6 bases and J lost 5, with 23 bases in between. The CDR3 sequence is CASSLRRTAESHNEQFF. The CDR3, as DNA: TGTGCCAGCAGCCTCAGGAGGACCGCAGAAAGTCACAATGAGCAGTTCTTC.

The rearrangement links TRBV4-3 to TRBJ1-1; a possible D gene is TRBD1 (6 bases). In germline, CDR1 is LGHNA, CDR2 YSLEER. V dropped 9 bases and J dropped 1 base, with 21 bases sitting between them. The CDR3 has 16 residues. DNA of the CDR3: TGCGCCAGTTCCCGCAACGGGGGCCTCGGGAACACTGAAGCTTTCTTT. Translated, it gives CASSRNGGLGNTEAFF.

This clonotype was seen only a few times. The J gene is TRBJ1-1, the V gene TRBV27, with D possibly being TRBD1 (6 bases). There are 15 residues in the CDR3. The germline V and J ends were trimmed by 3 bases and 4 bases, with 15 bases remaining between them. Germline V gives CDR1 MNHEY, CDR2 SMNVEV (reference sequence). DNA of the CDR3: TGTGCCAGCAGTTTGGCAGGGGTTTTGAGCACTGAAGCTTTCTTT. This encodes CASSLAGVLSTEAFF.

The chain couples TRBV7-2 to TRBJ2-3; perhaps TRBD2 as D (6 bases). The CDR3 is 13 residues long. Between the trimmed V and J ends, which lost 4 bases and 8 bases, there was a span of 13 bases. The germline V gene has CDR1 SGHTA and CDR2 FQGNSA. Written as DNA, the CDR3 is TGTGCCAGCAGCTCAGGAGGGAGTACTACGCAGTATTTT. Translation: CASSSGGSTTQYF. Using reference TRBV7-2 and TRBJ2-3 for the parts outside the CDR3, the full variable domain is GAGVSQSPSNKVTEKGKDVELRCDPISGHTALYWYRQSLGQGLEFLIYFQGNSAPDKSGLPSDRFSAERTGGSVSTLTIQRTQQEDSAVYLCASSSGGSTTQYFGPGTRLTVL.

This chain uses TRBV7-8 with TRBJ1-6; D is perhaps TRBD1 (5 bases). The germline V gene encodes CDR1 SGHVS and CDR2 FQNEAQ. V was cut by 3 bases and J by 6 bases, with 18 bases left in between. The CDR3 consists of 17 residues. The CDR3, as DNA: TGTGCCAGCAGCTTCGAGGGCATCTTACAGGCTAATTCACCCCTCCACTTT. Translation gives CASSFEGILQANSPLHF.

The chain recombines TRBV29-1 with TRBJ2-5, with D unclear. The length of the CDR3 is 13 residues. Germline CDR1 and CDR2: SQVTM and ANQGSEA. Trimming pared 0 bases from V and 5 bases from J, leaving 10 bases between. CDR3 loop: CSVEDWSGETQYF. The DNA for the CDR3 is TGCAGCGTTGAAGATTGGAGTGGGGAGACCCAGTACTTC.

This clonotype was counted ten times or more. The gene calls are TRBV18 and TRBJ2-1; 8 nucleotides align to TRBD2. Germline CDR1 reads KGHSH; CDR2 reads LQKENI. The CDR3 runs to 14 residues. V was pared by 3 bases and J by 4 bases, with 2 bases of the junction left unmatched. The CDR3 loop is CASSPPSGYNEQFF. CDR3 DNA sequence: TGTGCCAGCTCACCGCCTAGCGGGTACAATGAGCAGTTCTTC.

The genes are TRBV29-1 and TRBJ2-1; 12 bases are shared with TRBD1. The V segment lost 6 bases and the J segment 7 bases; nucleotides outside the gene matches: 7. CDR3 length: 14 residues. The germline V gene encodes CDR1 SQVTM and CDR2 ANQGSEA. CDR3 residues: CSVTRDRGLNEQFF. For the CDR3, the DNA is TGCAGCGTCACCCGGGACAGGGGGCTGAATGAGCAGTTCTTC.

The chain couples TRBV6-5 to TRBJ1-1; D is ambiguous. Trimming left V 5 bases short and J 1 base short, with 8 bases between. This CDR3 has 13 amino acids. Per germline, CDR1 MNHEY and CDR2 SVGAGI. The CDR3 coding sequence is TGTGCCAGCAGTCAGACGGCGAACACTGAAGCTTTCTTT. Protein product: CASSQTANTEAFF.

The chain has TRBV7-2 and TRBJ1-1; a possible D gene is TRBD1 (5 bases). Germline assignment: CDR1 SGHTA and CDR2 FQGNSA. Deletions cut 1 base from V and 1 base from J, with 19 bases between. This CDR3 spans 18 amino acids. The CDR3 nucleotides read TGTGCCAGCAGCTTAGTTTCGCCTGTAGGGGCTGGGAACACTGAAGCTTTCTTT. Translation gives CASSLVSPVGAGNTEAFF.

The CDR3 nucleotides read TGCGCCAGCAGCCTCGGGCCAGGGGAATCCTACGAGCAGTACTTC. Translating gives CASSLGPGESYEQYF. The rearrangement joins TRBV5-1 to TRBJ2-7; TRBD1 is a possible D gene (6 bases). Germline V CDR1 and CDR2: SGHRS, YFSETQ. CDR3 size: 15 residues. V was shortened by 4 bases and J by 1 base, with 15 bases between the two germline ends. Looking up the rest from reference TRBV5-1 and TRBJ2-7 gives the full variable domain: KAGVTQTPRYLIKTRGQQVTLSCSPISGHRSVSWYQQTPGQGLQFLFEYFSETQRNKGNFPGRFSGRQFSNSRSEMNVSTLELGDSALYLCASSLGPGESYEQYFGPGTRLTVT.

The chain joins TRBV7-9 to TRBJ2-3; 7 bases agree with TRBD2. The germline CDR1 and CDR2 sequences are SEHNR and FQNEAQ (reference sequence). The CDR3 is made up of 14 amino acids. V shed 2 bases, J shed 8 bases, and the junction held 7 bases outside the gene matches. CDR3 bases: TGTGCCAGCAGCTTACCCGGCGGCGGGGGTACGCAGTATTTT. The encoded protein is CASSLPGGGGTQYF.

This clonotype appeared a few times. The CDR3 loop is CASRQMGYTF. As DNA, the CDR3 is TGTGCCAGTCGGCAGATGGGCTACACCTTC. The chain recombines TRBV9 with TRBJ1-2, with D unresolved. Germline V gives CDR1 SGDLS, CDR2 YYNGEE. The V end was cut by 8 bases, the J end by 8 bases, with 10 bases between. The CDR3 covers 10 residues. Full variable domain (remainder filled in from reference TRBV9 and TRBJ1-2): DSGVTQTPKHLITATGQRVTLRCSPRSGDLSVYWYQQSLDQGLQFLIQYYNGEERAKGNILERFSAQQFPDLHSELNLSSLELGDSALYFCASRQMGYTFGSGTRLTVV.

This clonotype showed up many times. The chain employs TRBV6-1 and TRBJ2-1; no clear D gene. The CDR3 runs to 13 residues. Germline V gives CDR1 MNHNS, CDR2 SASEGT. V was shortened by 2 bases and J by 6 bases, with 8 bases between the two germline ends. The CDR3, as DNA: TGTGCCAGCAGTGAACTAGTTGGCAATGAGCAGTTCTTC. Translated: CASSELVGNEQFF.

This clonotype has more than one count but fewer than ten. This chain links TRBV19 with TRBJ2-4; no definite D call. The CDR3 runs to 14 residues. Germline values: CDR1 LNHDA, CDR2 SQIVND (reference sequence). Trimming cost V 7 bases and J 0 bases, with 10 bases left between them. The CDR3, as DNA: TGTGCCAGTACAGTTGCCCTAGCCAAAAACATTCAGTACTTC. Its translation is CASTVALAKNIQYF.

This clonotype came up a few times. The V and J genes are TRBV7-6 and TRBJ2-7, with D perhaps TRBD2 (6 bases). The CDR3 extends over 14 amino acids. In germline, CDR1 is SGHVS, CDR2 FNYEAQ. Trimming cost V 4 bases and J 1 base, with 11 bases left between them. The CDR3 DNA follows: TGTGCCAGCAGCTCAAACGGGGGTTCCTACGAGCAGTACTTC. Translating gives CASSSNGGSYEQYF.

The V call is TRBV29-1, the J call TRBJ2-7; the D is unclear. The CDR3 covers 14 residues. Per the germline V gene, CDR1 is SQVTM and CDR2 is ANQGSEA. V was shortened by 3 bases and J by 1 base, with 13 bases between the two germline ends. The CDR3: CSVEVSRGSYEQYF. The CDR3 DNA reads TGCAGCGTTGAGGTCTCTAGAGGATCCTACGAGCAGTACTTC.

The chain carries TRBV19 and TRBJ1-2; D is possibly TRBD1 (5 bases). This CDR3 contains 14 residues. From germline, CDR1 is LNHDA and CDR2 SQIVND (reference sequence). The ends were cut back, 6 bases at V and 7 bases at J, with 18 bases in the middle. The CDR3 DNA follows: TGTGCCAGTAGCAGCCCCGTGCGGAGGGGTGGCTACACCTTC. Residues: CASSSPVRRGGYTF.

The CDR3 here is CASSLGQSIDGYTF. Written as DNA, the CDR3 is TGTGCCAGCAGCTTAGGACAGTCAATCGATGGCTACACCTTC. The chain links TRBV7-2 to TRBJ1-2; perhaps TRBD1 as D (5 bases). V was pared by 1 base and J by 6 bases, with 12 bases between. Germline V gene lookup returns CDR1 SGHTA and CDR2 FQGNSA. The CDR3 is made up of 14 amino acids.

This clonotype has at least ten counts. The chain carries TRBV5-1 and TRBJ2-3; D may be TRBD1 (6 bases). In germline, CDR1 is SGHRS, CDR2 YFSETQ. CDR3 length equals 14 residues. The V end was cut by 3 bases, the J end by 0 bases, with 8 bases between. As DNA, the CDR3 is TGCGCCAGCAGCTCAACAGGGAGCACAGATACGCAGTATTTT. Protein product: CASSSTGSTDTQYF.

The CDR3, as DNA: TGCAGTGCTAGATTTGGGGCAGGGGGCCTCACTGAAGCTTTCTTT. As protein: CSARFGAGGLTEAFF. The chain recombines TRBV20-1 with TRBJ1-1; 8 positions agree with TRBD1. From germline, CDR1 is DFQATT and CDR2 SNEGSKA (reference sequence). V lost 2 bases and J lost 4; bases outside the gene matches: 9. This CDR3 has 15 amino acids.